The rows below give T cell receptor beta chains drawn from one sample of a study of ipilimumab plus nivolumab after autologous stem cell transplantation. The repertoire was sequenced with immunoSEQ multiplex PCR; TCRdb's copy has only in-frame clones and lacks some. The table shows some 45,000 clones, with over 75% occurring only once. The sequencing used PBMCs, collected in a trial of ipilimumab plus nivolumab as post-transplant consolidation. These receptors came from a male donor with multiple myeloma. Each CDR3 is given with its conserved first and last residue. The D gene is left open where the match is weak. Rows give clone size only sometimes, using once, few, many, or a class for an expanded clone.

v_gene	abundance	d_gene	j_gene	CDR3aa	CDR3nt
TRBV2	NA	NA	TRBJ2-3	CASRGGPGDTQYF	TGTGCCAGCCGAGGGGGGCCAGGGGATACGCAGTATTTT
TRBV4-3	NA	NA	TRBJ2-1	CASSQDVTSTRYNEQFF	TGCGCCAGCAGCCAAGATGTAACTAGCACCCGCTACAATGAGCAGTTCTTC
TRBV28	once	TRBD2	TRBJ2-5	CASSYLLAGVETQYF	TGTGCCAGCAGTTACTTACTAGCGGGAGTGGAGACCCAGTACTTC
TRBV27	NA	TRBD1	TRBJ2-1	CASSYTRTGNAEQFF	TGTGCCAGCAGTTATACTCGGACAGGGAATGCTGAGCAGTTCTTC
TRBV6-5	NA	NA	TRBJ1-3	CASRQPAFQGDTIYF	TGTGCCAGCAGACAACCGGCTTTCCAAGGGGACACCATATATTTT
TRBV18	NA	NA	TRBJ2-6	CASSPGGPSSGANVLTF	TGTGCCAGCTCCCCCGGGGGGCCGAGCTCTGGGGCCAACGTCCTGACTTTC
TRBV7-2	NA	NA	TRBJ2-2	CASSLSVPGELFF	TGTGCCAGCAGCTTATCGGTGCCCGGGGAGCTGTTTTTT
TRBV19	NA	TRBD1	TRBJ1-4	CASPDRDGEKLFF	TGTGCCAGTCCTGACAGGGATGGGGAAAAACTGTTTTTT
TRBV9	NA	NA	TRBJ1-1	CASSVRSGNTEAFF	TGTGCCAGCAGCGTACGGTCCGGGAACACTGAAGCTTTCTTT
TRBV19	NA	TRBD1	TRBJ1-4	CASSRTGATNEKLFF	TGTGCCAGTAGTAGGACAGGGGCGACTAATGAAAAACTGTTTTTT
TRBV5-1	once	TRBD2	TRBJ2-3	CASSFSGGAPDTQYF	TGCGCCAGCAGCTTTTCCGGGGGGGCCCCAGATACGCAGTATTTT
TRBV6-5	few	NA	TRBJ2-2	CASSPVVLGGELFF	TGTGCCAGCAGTCCGGTGGTCTTGGGCGGGGAGCTGTTTTTT
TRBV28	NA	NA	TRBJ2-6	CASRTGTGLSGANVLTF	TGTGCCAGCAGGACCGGGACGGGCCTCTCTGGGGCCAACGTCCTGACTTTC
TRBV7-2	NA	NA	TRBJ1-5	CASSLDTNQPQHF	TGTGCCAGCAGCTTAGACACTAATCAGCCCCAGCATTTT
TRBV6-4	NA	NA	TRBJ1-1	CASSDSDGRTAFF	TGTGCCAGCAGTGACTCGGACGGGCGTACAGCTTTCTTT
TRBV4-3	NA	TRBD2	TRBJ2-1	CASSQEPGGREFF	TGCGCCAGCAGCCAAGAGCCGGGGGGGAGGGAGTTCTTC
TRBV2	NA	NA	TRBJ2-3	CASSEGIDTQYF	TGTGCCAGCAGTGAGGGGATTGATACGCAGTATTTT
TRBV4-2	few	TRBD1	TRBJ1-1	CASSQPNGQAGTEAFF	TGTGCCAGCAGCCAACCGAACGGACAGGCGGGGACTGAAGCTTTCTTT
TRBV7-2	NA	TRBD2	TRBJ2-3	CASSLASGGRTDTQYF	TGTGCCAGCAGCTTGGCTAGCGGGGGGCGCACAGATACGCAGTATTTT
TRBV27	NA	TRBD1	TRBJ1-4	CASSPQGTGLGKLFF	TGTGCCAGCAGTCCTCAGGGGACAGGGCTAGGAAAACTGTTTTTT
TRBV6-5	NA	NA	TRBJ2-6	CASKRAPSGANVLTF	TGTGCCAGCAAACGGGCGCCCTCTGGGGCCAACGTCCTGACTTTC
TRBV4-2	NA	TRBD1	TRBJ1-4	CASSQGTGGSEKLFF	TGTGCCAGCAGCCAAGGCACAGGGGGTAGTGAAAAACTGTTTTTT
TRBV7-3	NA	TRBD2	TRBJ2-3	CASSLKGGTLREVLSTDTQYF	TGTGCCAGCAGCTTAAAGGGGGGTACTTTGCGGGAGGTCCTTAGCACAGATACGCAGTATTTT
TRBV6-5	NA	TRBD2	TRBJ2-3	CASSYSIAGGPDTQYF	TGTGCCAGCAGTTACTCGATAGCGGGGGGGCCCGATACGCAGTATTTT
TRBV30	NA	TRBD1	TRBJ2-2	CAWSVGQGDGRFF	TGTGCCTGGAGTGTAGGGCAGGGGGACGGTCGGTTTTTT
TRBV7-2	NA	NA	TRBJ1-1	CASSLSGQINTEAFF	TGTGCCAGCAGCCTCTCCGGACAGATTAACACTGAAGCTTTCTTT
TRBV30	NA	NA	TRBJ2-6	CAWSWTGSGANVLTF	TGTGCCTGGAGTTGGACCGGCTCTGGGGCCAACGTCCTGACTTTC
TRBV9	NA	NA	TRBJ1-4	CASSPGHGTNEKLFF	TGTGCCAGCAGCCCGGGACACGGTACTAATGAAAAACTGTTTTTT
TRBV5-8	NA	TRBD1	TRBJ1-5	CASSWGQGSNQPQHF	TGTGCCAGCAGCTGGGGACAGGGTAGCAATCAGCCCCAGCATTTT
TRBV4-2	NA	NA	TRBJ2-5	CASSQAARSQETQYF	TGTGCCAGCAGCCAAGCCGCACGGAGCCAAGAGACCCAGTACTTC
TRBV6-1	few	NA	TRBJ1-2	CASSESAEEVYGYTF	TGTGCCAGCAGTGAAAGTGCTGAGGAAGTCTATGGCTACACCTTC
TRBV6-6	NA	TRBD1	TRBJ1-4	CASSRQGGNEKLFF	TGTGCCAGCAGCCGACAGGGAGGTAATGAAAAACTGTTTTTT
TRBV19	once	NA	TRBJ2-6	CASSPGAGSAGANVLTF	TGTGCCAGTAGCCCCGGGGCAGGATCGGCTGGGGCCAACGTCCTGACTTTC
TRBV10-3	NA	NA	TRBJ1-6	CAISERTTGRNSPLHF	TGTGCCATCAGTGAGCGAACCACAGGGAGGAATTCACCCCTCCACTTT
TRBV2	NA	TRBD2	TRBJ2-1	CASKLPSGGEQFF	TGTGCCAGCAAACTCCCTAGCGGGGGTGAGCAGTTCTTC
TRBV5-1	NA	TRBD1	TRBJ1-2	CASSLNVPLSGGGYTF	TGCGCCAGCAGCTTGAACGTGCCTCTATCAGGGGGTGGCTACACCTTC
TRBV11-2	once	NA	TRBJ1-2	CASSLAQGYGYTF	TGTGCCAGCAGCTTAGCACAGGGCTATGGCTACACCTTC
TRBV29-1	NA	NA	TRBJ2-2	CSAQVDAGIGELFF	TGCAGCGCCCAGGTAGACGCGGGAATCGGGGAGCTGTTTTTT
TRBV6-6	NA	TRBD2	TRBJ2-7	CASSPRTSGPYEQYF	TGTGCCAGCAGTCCCCGGACTAGCGGCCCCTACGAGCAGTACTTC
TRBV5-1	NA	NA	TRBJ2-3	CASRLTDTQYF	TGCGCCAGCAGGCTCACAGATACGCAGTATTTT
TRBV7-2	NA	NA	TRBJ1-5	CASSLVGGQGQPQHF	TGTGCCAGCAGCTTAGTCGGGGGGCAGGGTCAGCCCCAGCATTTT
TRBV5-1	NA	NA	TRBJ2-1	CASSLALRTPHEQFF	TGCGCCAGCAGCTTGGCCCTGCGGACCCCCCATGAGCAGTTCTTC
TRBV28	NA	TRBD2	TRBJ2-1	CASSLEGLAGVHEQFF	TGTGCCAGCAGTTTAGAGGGACTAGCGGGAGTACATGAGCAGTTCTTC
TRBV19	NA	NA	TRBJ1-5	CASDAEGGSNQPQHF	TGTGCCAGCGACGCCGAGGGGGGTAGCAATCAGCCCCAGCATTTT
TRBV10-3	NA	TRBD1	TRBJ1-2	CAISSGTGGSGYTF	TGTGCCATCAGCTCCGGGACAGGGGGGTCTGGCTACACCTTC
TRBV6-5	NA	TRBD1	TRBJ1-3	CASSYSQGAGNTIYF	TGTGCCAGCAGTTACTCCCAGGGGGCAGGAAACACCATATATTTT
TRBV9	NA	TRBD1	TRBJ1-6	CASSLGGTGSYNSPLHF	TGTGCCAGCAGCCTCGGGGGGACAGGCTCCTATAATTCACCCCTCCACTTT
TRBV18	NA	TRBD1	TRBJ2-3	CASSPAETGRFSTDTQYF	TGTGCCAGCTCACCAGCGGAGACAGGGAGATTTAGCACAGATACGCAGTATTTT
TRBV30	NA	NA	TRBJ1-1	CAAPGQGTEAFF	TGTGCCGCACCGGGACAAGGCACTGAAGCTTTCTTT
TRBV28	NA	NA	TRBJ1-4	CATKTVAGKLFF	TGTGCCACCAAGACGGTCGCGGGAAAACTGTTTTTT
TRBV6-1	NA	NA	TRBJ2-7	CASSEDRDSHEQYF	TGTGCCAGCAGTGAAGACAGGGACTCCCACGAGCAGTACTTC
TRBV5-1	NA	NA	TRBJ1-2	CASSTGDIHNYGYTF	TGCGCCAGCAGCACCGGGGACATCCATAACTATGGCTACACCTTC
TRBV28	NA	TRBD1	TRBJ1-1	CASSQGVHTEAFF	TGTGCCAGCAGCCAGGGGGTGCACACTGAAGCTTTCTTT
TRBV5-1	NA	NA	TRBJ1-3	CASSADSGNTIYF	TGCGCCAGCAGCGCGGACTCTGGAAACACCATATATTTT
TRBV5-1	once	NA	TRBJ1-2	CASSLAGAPSDYTF	TGCGCCAGCAGCTTGGCCGGGGCCCCCTCGGACTACACCTTC
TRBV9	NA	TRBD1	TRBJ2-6	CASSEDRESFGANVLTF	TGTGCCAGCAGCGAGGACAGGGAGTCCTTTGGGGCCAACGTCCTGACTTTC
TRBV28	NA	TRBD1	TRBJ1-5	CASSTPTGTLSNQPQHF	TGTGCCAGCAGCACGCCGACAGGGACCCTTAGCAATCAGCCCCAGCATTTT
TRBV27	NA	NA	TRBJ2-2	CASSLWPGRTGELFF	TGTGCCAGCAGTTTATGGCCAGGGCGCACCGGGGAGCTGTTTTTT
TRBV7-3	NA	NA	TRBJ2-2	CASSLKGTGELFF	TGTGCCAGCAGCTTAAAGGGCACCGGGGAGCTGTTTTTT
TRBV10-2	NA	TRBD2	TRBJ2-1	CASSEPSGMNEQFF	TGCGCCAGCAGTGAGCCTAGCGGGATGAATGAGCAGTTCTTC